This T cell receptor (beta chain) was obtained from a study of T cells after yellow fever vaccination. Study information: Fractions containing few cells were prepared with SMART-Seq v4 Ultra Low Input.

Trimming cost V 4 bases and J 9 bases, with 7 bases left between them. Germline V CDR1 and CDR2: SGHDT, YYEEEE. The CDR3 has 11 amino acids. TCRdb redid the calling of the 5' RACE reads with MiXCR, one entry per CDR3 protein. The sample has 150,000 to 200,000 distinct CDR3 sequences, about a tenth seen once. The chain has TRBV5-6 and TRBJ2-2; D gene unclear. This receptor was identified in a young man who received the YFV17D yellow fever vaccine. The material sequenced was CD8+ T cells sorted from PBMCs, taken 45 days after the yellow fever booster vaccination. The CDR3 sequence: CASSRTRELFF. The DNA of the CDR3 is TGTGCCAGCAGCAGGACCCGGGAGCTGTTTTTT. Complete variable domain (other parts from reference TRBV5-6 and TRBJ2-2): DAGVTQSPTHLIKTRGQQVTLRCSPKSGHDTVSWYQQALGQGPQFIFQYYEEEERQRGNFPDRFSGHQFPNYSSELNVNALLLGDSALYLCASSRTRELFFGEGSRLTVL.